This passage covers 7 T cell receptor beta chains from one sample sequenced in a study of shared clonotypes between healthy human individuals. Only in-frame clones appear in the TCRdb table, and some are missing; sequencing was by immunoSEQ multiplex PCR. This sample has about 820,000 clones, with around 92% found just once. CD45RO-negative, CCR7-positively selected cells formed the naive CD8 fraction, excluding terminally differentiated effector memory CD45RA+ cells. Sequences were obtained from naive CD8+ T cells sorted from blood. These receptors were taken from a man aged 25-45 years in good health.

For this clone: Other DNA sequences from this sample encode an identical CDR3 as well. V usage is TRBV27 and J usage is TRBJ1-4, with TRBD1 matching 7 bases. V trimming: 1 base; J trimming: 6 bases; junction bases outside the gene matches: 2. Germline CDR1 is MNHEY and CDR2 is SMNVEV (reference sequence). This CDR3 is built from 14 residues. This CDR3 is CASSLLGTDEKLFF. The CDR3 DNA is TGTGCCAGCAGTTTATTGGGGACAGATGAAAAACTGTTTTTT.

The V call is TRBV19, the J call TRBJ2-3; 10 nucleotides match TRBD2. With V trimmed by 8 bases and J by 5 bases, 7 bases remained unmatched. This CDR3 region has 14 residues. Germline CDR1 LNHDA, CDR2 SQIVND (reference sequence). In DNA, the CDR3 is TGTGCCAGTTGCTTAGCGGGAGGAGGAGATACGCAGTATTTT. This translates into CASCLAGGGDTQYF.

This chain connects TRBV7-9 to TRBJ2-7; the D call may be TRBD1 or TRBD2 (5 bases each). Germline V gene sequence: CDR1 SEHNR, CDR2 FQNEAQ (reference sequence). V was cut by 7 bases and J by 3 bases, with 13 bases left in between. CDR3 length equals 13 residues. In nucleotides, the CDR3 is TGTGCCAGCATCCCCCCTGGGGGCTACGAGCAGTACTTC. Amino acid sequence: CASIPPGGYEQYF.

The sample holds one count of this clone. The V call is TRBV27, the J call TRBJ2-3, with TRBD1 identical over 9 bases. The trim removed 2 bases at V and 1 base at J, leaving 4 bases unmatched. This CDR3 is built from 16 residues. CDR1 MNHEY and CDR2 SMNVEV come from the germline V gene (reference sequence). The CDR3 loop is CASSLVRTGGTDTQYF. In nucleotides, the CDR3 is TGTGCCAGCAGTTTAGTAAGGACAGGGGGCACAGATACGCAGTATTTT.

This clone was counted a single time. The chain has TRBV19 and TRBJ2-7; TRBD2 might be the D (5 bases). Trimming stripped 3 bases from V and 3 bases from J, with 9 bases between. This CDR3 is 13 amino acids long. Germline CDR1 is LNHDA and CDR2 is SQIVND (reference sequence). CDR3: CASSIVGDYEQYF. The CDR3 region has the DNA TGTGCCAGTAGTATTGTCGGGGACTACGAGCAGTACTTC.

The chain combines TRBV7-9 with TRBJ1-1; maybe TRBD1 (5 bases). Germline V gives CDR1 SEHNR, CDR2 FQNEAQ (reference sequence). V lost 1 base to trimming and J lost 10 bases, with 19 bases between them. The CDR3 runs 15 residues. CDR3 sequence (DNA): TGTGCCAGCAGCTTAGAATCTATTGGCAGGGTGAGAGCTTTCTTT. It is translated as CASSLESIGRVRAFF.

V usage is TRBV13 and J usage is TRBJ2-2, with 14 positions matching TRBD2. After removal of 4 bases from V and 6 bases from J, the junction contained 1 base not matched to a gene. Germline V lookup: CDR1 PRHDT, CDR2 FYEKMQ (reference sequence). This CDR3 is 15 amino acids long. Written as DNA, the CDR3 is TGTGCCAGCAGCTCGGGACTAGCGGGGGCCGGGGAGCTGTTTTTT. Its translation is CASSSGLAGAGELFF.